This T cell receptor (beta chain) was captured by sequencing in a study of siplizumab effects on memory and regulatory T cells. Produced via immunoSEQ multiplex PCR; TCRdb's table is partial and in-frame only. This table has roughly 75,000 clones, 93% appearing once. CDR1 MDHEN and CDR2 SYDVKM come from the germline V gene. V was cut by 8 bases and J by 8 bases, with 12 bases left in between. This CDR3 comprises 12 residues. The chain is built from TRBV28 and TRBJ1-4; D gene uncertain. This TCR was recovered from a human donor in good health. The sequencing input was CD8+ T cells sorted from blood. Written as DNA, the CDR3 is TGTGCCAGCTCCTATGGGCCCGAAAAACTGTTTTTT. Protein: CASSYGPEKLFF.